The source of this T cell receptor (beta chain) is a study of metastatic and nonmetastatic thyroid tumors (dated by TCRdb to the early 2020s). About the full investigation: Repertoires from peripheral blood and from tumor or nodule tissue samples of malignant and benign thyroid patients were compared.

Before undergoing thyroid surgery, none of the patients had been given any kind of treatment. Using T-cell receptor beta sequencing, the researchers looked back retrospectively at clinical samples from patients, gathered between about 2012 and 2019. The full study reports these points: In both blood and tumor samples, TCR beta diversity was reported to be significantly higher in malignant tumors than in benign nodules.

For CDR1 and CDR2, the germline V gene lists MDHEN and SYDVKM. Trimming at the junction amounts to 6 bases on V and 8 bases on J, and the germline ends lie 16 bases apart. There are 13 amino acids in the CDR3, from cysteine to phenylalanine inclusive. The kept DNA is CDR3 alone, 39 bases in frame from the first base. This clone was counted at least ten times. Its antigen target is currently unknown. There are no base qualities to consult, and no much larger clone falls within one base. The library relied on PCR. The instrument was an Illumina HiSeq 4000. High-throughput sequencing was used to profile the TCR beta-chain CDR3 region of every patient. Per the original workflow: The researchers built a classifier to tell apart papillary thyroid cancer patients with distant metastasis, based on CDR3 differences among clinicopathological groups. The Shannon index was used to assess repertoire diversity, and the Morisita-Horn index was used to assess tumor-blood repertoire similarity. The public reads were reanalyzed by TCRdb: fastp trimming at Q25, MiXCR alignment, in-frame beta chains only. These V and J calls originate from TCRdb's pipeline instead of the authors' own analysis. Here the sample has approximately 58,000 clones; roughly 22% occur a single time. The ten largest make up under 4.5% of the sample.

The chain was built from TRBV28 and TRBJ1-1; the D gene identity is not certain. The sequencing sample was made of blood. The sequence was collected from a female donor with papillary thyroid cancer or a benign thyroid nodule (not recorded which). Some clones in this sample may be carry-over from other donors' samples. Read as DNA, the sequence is TGTGCCAGCAGCTTCCGCGGGCGAGGAGAAGCTTTCTTT. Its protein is CASSFRGRGEAFF.